This T cell receptor beta chain was found in a study of blood T cell repertoires in COVID-19. Study context: Specimens from acute and convalescent COVID-19 originated in the United States, Italy and Spain.

Per the study methods: Reference gene primer amplification yielded estimated nucleated cell counts. The protocol was immunoSEQ multiplex PCR, while the TCRdb copy is restricted to in-frame clones and leaves out a portion. Clone size and V and J calls were adopted from that table, with D and trimming inferred from the DNA. The sample lists roughly 180,000 clones; about 76% were seen once. Germline values: CDR1 SGHTS, CDR2 YDEGEE. The length of the CDR3 is 15 residues. Losses at the gene ends were 0 bases for V and 5 bases for J; bases not matched to a gene: 5. The sequencing sample was made of peripheral blood. The source is a woman aged 45-60 years with active or convalescent COVID-19. This chain links TRBV5-8 with TRBJ2-5, with TRBD1 matching 9 bases. DNA for the CDR3: TGTGCCAGCAGCTTGGGGGGACAGGGTCGGGAGACCCAGTACTTC. Encoded protein: CASSLGGQGRETQYF.